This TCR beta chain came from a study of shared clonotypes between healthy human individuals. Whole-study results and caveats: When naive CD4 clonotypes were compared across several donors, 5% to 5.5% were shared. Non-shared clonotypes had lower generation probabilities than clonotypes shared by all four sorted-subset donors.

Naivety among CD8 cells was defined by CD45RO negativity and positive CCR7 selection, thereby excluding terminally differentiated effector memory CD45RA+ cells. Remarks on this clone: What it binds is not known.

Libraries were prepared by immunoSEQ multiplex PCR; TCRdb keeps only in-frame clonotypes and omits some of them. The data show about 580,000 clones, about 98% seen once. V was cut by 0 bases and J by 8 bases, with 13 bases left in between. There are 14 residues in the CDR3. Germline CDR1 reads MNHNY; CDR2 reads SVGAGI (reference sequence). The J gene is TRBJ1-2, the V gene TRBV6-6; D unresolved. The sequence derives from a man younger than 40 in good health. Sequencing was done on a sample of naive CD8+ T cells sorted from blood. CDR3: CASSYSDTARGYTF. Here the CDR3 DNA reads TGTGCCAGCAGTTACTCGGATACGGCAAGGGGCTACACCTTC.